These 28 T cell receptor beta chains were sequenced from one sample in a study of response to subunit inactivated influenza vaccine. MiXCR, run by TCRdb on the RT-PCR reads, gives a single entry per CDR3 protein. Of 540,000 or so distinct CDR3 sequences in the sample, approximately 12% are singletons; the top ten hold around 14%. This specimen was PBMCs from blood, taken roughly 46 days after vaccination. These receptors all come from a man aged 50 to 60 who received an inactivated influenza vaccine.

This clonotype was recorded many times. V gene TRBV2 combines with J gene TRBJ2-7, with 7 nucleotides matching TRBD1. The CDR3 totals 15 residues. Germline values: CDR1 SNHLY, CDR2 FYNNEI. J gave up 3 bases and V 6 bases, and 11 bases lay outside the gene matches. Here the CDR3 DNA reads TGTGCCAGCAGCCTAGGACAGGCCGGAATCTACGAGCAGTACTTC. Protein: CASSLGQAGIYEQYF.

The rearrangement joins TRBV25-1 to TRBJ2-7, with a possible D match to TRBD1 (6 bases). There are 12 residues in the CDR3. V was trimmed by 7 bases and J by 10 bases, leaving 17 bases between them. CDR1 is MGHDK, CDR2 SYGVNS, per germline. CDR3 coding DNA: TGTGCCAGCACCGAACAAGGGGGACCCCAGTACTTC. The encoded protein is CASTEQGGPQYF.

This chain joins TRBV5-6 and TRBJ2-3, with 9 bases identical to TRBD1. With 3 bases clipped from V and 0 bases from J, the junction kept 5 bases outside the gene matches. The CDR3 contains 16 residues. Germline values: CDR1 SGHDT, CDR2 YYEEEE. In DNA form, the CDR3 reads TGTGCCAGCAGCTCCGAGACAGGGGGAAGCACAGATACGCAGTATTTT. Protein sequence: CASSSETGGSTDTQYF.

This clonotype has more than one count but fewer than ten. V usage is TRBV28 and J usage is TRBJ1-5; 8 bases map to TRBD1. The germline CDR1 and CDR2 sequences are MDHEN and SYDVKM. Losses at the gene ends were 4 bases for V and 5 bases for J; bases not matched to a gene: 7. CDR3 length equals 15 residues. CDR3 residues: CASSSSGTGYQPQHF. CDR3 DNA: TGTGCCAGCAGTTCGTCGGGGACAGGTTATCAGCCCCAGCATTTT.

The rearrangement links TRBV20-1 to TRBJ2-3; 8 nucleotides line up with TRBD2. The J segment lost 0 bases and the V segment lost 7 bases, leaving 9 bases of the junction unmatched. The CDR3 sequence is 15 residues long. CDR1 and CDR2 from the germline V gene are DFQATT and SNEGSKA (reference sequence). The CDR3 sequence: CSGEWASGSTDTQYF. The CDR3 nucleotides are TGCAGTGGAGAGTGGGCTAGCGGGAGCACAGATACGCAGTATTTT.

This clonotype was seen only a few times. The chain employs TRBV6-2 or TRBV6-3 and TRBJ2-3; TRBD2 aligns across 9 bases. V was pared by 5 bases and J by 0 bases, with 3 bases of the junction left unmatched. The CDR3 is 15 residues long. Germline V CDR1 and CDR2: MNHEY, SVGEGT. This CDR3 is CASSPSGRSTDTQYF. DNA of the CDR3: TGTGCCAGCAGTCCCAGCGGGAGGAGCACAGATACGCAGTATTTT.

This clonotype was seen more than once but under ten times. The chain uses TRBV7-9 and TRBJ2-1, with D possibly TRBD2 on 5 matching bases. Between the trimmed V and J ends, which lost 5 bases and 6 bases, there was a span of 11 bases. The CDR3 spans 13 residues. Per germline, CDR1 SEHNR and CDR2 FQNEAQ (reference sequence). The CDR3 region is CASSTTTSNEQFF. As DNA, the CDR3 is TGTGCCAGCAGCACGACTACTTCCAATGAGCAGTTCTTC.

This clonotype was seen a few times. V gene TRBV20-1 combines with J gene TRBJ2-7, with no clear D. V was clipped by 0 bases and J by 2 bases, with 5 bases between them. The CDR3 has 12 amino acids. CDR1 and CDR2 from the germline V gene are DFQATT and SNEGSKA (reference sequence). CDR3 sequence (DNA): TGCAGTGCTAGAGATTGGACCTACGAGCAGTACTTC. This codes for CSARDWTYEQYF.

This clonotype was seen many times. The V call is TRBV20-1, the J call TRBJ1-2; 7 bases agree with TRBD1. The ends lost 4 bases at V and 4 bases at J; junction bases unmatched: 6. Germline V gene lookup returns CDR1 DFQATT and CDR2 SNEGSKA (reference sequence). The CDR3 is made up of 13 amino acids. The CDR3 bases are TGCAGTGCTATCGACACAGGGGCCTATGGCTACACCTTC. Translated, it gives CSAIDTGAYGYTF.

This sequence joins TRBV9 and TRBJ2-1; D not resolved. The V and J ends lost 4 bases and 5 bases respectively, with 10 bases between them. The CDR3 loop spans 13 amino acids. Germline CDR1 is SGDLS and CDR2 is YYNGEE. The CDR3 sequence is CASSSRANNEQFF. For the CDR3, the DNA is TGTGCCAGCAGCTCCCGGGCAAACAATGAGCAGTTCTTC.

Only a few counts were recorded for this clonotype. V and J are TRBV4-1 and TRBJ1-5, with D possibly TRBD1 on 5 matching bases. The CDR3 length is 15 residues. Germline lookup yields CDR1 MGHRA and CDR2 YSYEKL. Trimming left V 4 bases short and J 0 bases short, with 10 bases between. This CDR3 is CASSPSTASNQPQHF. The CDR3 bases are TGCGCCAGCAGCCCCTCGACAGCTAGCAATCAGCCCCAGCATTTT.

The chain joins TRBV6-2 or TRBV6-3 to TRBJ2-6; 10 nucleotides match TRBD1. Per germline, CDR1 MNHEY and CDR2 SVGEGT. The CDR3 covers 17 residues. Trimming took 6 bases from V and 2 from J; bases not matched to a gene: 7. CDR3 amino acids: CASSLGTGVPGANVLTF. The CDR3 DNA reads TGTGCCAGCAGCCTAGGGACAGGGGTTCCTGGGGCCAACGTCCTGACTTTC.

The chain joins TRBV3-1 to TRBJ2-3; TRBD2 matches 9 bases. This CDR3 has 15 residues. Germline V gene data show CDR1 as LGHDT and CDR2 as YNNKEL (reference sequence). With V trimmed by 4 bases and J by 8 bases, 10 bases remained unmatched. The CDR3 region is CASSRSGGGQGTQYF. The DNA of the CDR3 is TGTGCCAGCAGCCGTAGCGGGGGAGGTCAAGGTACGCAGTATTTT.

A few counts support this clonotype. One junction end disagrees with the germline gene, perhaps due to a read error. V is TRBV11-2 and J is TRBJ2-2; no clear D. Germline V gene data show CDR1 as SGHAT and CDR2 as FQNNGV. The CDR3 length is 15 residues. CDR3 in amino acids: CASSSLRWNAGELFF. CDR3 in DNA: TGTGCCAGCAGCTCCCTTCGTTGGAACGCCGGGGAGCTGTTTTTT.

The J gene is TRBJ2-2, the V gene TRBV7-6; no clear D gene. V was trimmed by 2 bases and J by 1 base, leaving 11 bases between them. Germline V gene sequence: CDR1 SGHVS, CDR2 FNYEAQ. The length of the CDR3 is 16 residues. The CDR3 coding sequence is TGTGCCAGCAGCTTAACGCCCGGGTTGAACACCGGGGAGCTGTTTTTT. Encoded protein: CASSLTPGLNTGELFF.

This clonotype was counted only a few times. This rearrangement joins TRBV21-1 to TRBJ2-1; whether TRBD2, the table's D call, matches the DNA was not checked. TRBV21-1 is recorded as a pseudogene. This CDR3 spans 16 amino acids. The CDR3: CASSHVAGVSYNEQFF. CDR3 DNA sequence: TGTGCCAGCAGCCACGTAGCGGGAGTTTCCTACAATGAGCAGTTCTTC.

CDR3 in DNA: TGTGCCAGCAGTTACAGGGCAGGGGGTTTGGAGAGCTACACCTTC. Its translation: CASSYRAGGLESYTF. The rearrangement joins TRBV6-5 to TRBJ1-2, with 7 bases identical to TRBD1. Germline assignment: CDR1 MNHEY and CDR2 SVGAGI. Trimming at V came to 2 bases and at J to 9 bases, leaving 12 bases not matched to a gene. The CDR3 consists of 15 residues.

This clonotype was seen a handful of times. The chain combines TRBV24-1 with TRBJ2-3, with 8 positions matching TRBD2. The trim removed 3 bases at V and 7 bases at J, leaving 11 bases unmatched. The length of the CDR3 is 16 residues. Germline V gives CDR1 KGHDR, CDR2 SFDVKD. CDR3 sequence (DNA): TGTGCCACCAGTGATAGGACTAGCTCAATACCCTATACGCAGTATTTT. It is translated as CATSDRTSSIPYTQYF.

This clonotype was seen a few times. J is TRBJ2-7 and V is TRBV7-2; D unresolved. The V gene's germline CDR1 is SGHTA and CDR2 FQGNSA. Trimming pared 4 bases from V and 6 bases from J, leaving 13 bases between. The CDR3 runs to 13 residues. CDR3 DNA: TGTGCCAGCAGCTACCCAGGCAAGCTCGAGCAGTACTTC. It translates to CASSYPGKLEQYF.

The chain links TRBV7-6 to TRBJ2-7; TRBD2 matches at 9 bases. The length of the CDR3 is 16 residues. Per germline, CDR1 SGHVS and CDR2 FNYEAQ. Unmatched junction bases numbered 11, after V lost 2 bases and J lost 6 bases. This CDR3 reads CASSLLRSGGPLEQYF. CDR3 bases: TGTGCCAGCAGCTTATTACGTAGCGGGGGTCCCCTCGAGCAGTACTTC. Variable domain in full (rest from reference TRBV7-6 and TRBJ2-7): GAGVSQSPRYKVTKRGQDVALRCDPISGHVSLYWYRQALGQGPEFLTYFNYEAQQDKSGLPNDRFSAERPEGSISTLTIQRTEQRDSAMYRCASSLLRSGGPLEQYFGPGTRLTVT.

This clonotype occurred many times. The CDR3, as DNA: TGTGCCAGCAGTCAAACGATTACAGGTAATCAGCCCCAGCATTTT. Its protein is CASSQTITGNQPQHF. The gene calls are TRBV6-1 and TRBJ1-5, with D possibly being TRBD1 (5 bases). CDR3 length equals 15 residues. Looked up from germline, CDR1 is MNHNS and CDR2 is SASEGT. Trimming cost V 5 bases and J 4 bases, with 15 bases left between them.

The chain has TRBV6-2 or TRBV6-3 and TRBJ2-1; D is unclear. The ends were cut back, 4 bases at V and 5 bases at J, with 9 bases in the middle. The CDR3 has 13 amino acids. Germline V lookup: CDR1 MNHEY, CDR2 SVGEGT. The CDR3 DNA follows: TGTGCCAGCAGTTTTCAGCGCCACAATGAGCAGTTCTTC. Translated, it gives CASSFQRHNEQFF.

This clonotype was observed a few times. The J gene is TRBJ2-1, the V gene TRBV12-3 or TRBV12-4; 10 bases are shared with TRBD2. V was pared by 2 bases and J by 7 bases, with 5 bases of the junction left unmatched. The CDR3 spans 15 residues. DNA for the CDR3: TGTGCCAGCAGTTTAACGCTAGCGGGAGTTAATGAGCAGTTCTTC. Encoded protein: CASSLTLAGVNEQFF.

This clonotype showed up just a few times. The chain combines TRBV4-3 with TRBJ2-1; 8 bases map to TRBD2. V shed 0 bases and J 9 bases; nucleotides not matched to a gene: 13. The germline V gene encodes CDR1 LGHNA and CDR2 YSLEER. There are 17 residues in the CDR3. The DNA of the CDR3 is TGCGCCAGCAGCCAAGATTTCCCGGGAGGGCGGTCCGGTGAGCAGTTCTTC. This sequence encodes CASSQDFPGGRSGEQFF.

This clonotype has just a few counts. CDR3 in amino acids: CASSEISGRVVEAFF. The CDR3 DNA sequence: TGTGCCAGCAGTGAGATAAGCGGGCGGGTGGTAGAAGCTTTCTTT. This chain uses TRBV25-1 with TRBJ1-1; unclear D gene. Trimming took 3 bases from V and 8 from J, leaving 19 bases between them. The length of the CDR3 is 15 residues. From germline, CDR1 is MGHDK and CDR2 SYGVNS.

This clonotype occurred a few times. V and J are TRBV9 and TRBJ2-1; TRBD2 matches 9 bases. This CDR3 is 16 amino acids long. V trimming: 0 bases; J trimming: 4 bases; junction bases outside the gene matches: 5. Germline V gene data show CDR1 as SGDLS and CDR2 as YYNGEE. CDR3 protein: CASSVGIAGVYNEQFF. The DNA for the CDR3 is TGTGCCAGCAGCGTAGGTATAGCGGGAGTGTACAATGAGCAGTTCTTC.

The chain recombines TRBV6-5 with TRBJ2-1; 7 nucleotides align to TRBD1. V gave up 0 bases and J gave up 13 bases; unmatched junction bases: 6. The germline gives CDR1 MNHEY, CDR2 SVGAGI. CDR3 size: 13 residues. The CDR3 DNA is TGTGCCAGCAGTTACTCTTTAGGGACAGTACAGTTCTTC. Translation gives CASSYSLGTVQFF.

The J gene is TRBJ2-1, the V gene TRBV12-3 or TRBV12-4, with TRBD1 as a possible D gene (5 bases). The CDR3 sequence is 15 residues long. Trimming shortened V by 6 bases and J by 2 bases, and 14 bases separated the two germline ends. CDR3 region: CASRPEWGAYNEQFF. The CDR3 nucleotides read TGTGCCAGCAGGCCTGAGTGGGGCGCCTACAATGAGCAGTTCTTC.